Presented here are 2 T cell receptor beta chains from one specimen sequenced in a study of blood T cell repertoires in COVID-19. Sequenced by immunoSEQ multiplex PCR; TCRdb stores in-frame clones only, minus some. Of over 150,000 clones in the sample, 85% to 90% were seen once. What was sequenced was PBMCs or T cells enriched from blood (not recorded which). The receptors come from a man aged 35 to 55 who had recovered from COVID-19.

The rearrangement uses TRBV5-1 and TRBJ1-2, with TRBD1 matching over 9 bases. Germline CDR1 and CDR2: SGHRS and YFSETQ. J was trimmed by 5 bases and V by 5 bases; bases with no gene match: 10. This CDR3 is 15 amino acids long. The CDR3 reads CASRPDRGAWYGYTF. CDR3 bases: TGCGCCAGCAGACCCGACAGGGGGGCATGGTATGGCTACACCTTC.

The chain links TRBV10-3 to TRBJ2-2, with D possibly being TRBD1 (6 bases). The V end was cut by 9 bases, the J end by 2 bases, with 19 bases between. This CDR3 has 16 amino acids. The germline gives CDR1 ENHRY, CDR2 SYGVKD. The DNA for the CDR3 is TGTGCCATTCCCAAGGACAGAGCCTATAACACCGGGGAGCTGTTTTTT. Its protein is CAIPKDRAYNTGELFF.